These T cell receptor beta chains were read from a single sample in a study of metastatic and nonmetastatic thyroid tumors. TCRdb used MiXCR to call clones anew from the PCR reads. The sample has 30,000 to 40,000 clones; roughly a fifth are singletons. Specimen: blood. These receptors all come from a female donor with papillary thyroid cancer or a benign thyroid nodule (not recorded which). Some clones in this sample may be carry-over from other donors' samples. CDR3s include the opening cysteine and the closing phenylalanine or tryptophan. D genes are given only for firm matches. Size is stated for part of the rows, as once, few or many counts, or as a class when the clone is expanded.

abundance: few
v_gene: TRBV12-3/TRBV12-4
j_gene: TRBJ1-2
d_gene: -
CDR3nt: TGTGCCAGCAGTTCTTTTATGGGGTGGGGCTACACCTTC
CDR3aa: CASSSFMGWGYTF

abundance: -
v_gene: TRBV20-1
j_gene: TRBJ1-5
d_gene: -
CDR3nt: TGCAGTGCTAGAGATACAATAGGAGCGGGTCAGCCCCAGCATTTT
CDR3aa: CSARDTIGAGQPQHF

abundance: -
v_gene: TRBV30
j_gene: TRBJ2-1
d_gene: -
CDR3nt: TGTGCCTGCTACAGAACCGGGCCAGGAGGGGATGAGCAGTTCTTC
CDR3aa: CACYRTGPGGDEQFF

abundance: -
v_gene: TRBV9
j_gene: TRBJ2-7
d_gene: -
CDR3nt: TGTGCCAGCAGCGTAGGGGTCAGGGGGGAGCACGAGCAGTACTTC
CDR3aa: CASSVGVRGEHEQYF

abundance: many
v_gene: TRBV3-1
j_gene: TRBJ2-1
d_gene: TRBD2
CDR3nt: TGTGCCAGCAGTTGGGGGGGGACTTCCTATTCCTACAATGAGCAGTTCTTC
CDR3aa: CASSWGGTSYSYNEQFF

abundance: many
v_gene: TRBV25-1
j_gene: TRBJ1-1
d_gene: TRBD1
CDR3nt: TGTGCCAGCGGGGACAGCGGCTCCACTGAAGCTTTCTTT
CDR3aa: CASGDSGSTEAFF

abundance: few
v_gene: TRBV6-1
j_gene: TRBJ1-1
d_gene: -
CDR3nt: TGTGCCAGCAGTGGGAGAGGAGGGGAAACTGAAGCTTTCTTT
CDR3aa: CASSGRGGETEAFF

abundance: medium-sized
v_gene: TRBV6-2/TRBV6-3
j_gene: TRBJ2-7
d_gene: -
CDR3nt: TGTGCCAGCAGTACCGCATTACGGTGGACAGACCCCGAGCAGTACTTC
CDR3aa: CASSTALRWTDPEQYF

abundance: medium-sized
v_gene: TRBV28
j_gene: TRBJ2-7
d_gene: -
CDR3nt: TGTGCCAGCAGTTTCTCCCTTAGCGGCCTCTCCTACGAGCAGTACTTC
CDR3aa: CASSFSLSGLSYEQYF

abundance: few
v_gene: TRBV7-8
j_gene: TRBJ2-1
d_gene: TRBD2
CDR3nt: TGTGCCAGCAGCGCCGAAGCGGGAGCAGGAAATGAGCAGTTCTTC
CDR3aa: CASSAEAGAGNEQFF

abundance: few
v_gene: TRBV5-6
j_gene: TRBJ1-4
d_gene: -
CDR3nt: TGTGCCAGCAGCTCGGGGGCCAGAAAACTGTTTTTT
CDR3aa: CASSSGARKLFF

abundance: few
v_gene: TRBV15
j_gene: TRBJ2-1
d_gene: -
CDR3nt: TGTGCCACCAGCAATACGGGAGAAGGGTACAATGAGCAGTTCTTC
CDR3aa: CATSNTGEGYNEQFF

abundance: -
v_gene: TRBV4-1
j_gene: TRBJ2-4
d_gene: -
CDR3nt: TGCGCCAGCAGCCATTTCTTGGTTGAGACAGGTTTAGGCAAAAACATTCAGTACTTC
CDR3aa: CASSHFLVETGLGKNIQYF

abundance: many
v_gene: TRBV5-5
j_gene: TRBJ1-2
d_gene: -
CDR3nt: TGTGCCAGCAGCTTGGACAACTATGGCTACACCTTC
CDR3aa: CASSLDNYGYTF

abundance: -
v_gene: TRBV6-1
j_gene: TRBJ2-3
d_gene: TRBD1
CDR3nt: TGTGCCAGCATCCTCGGTACAGGGGTAGATACGCAGTATTTT
CDR3aa: CASILGTGVDTQYF

abundance: -
v_gene: TRBV9
j_gene: TRBJ2-7
d_gene: TRBD2
CDR3nt: TGTTCCAGCAGCGTAATGGCGGGAGGGCCTTACGAGCAGTACTTC
CDR3aa: CSSSVMAGGPYEQYF

abundance: -
v_gene: TRBV27
j_gene: TRBJ2-3
d_gene: -
CDR3nt: TGTGCCAGCAGCCAGGGGCCCGGATGGGCTACGCAGTATTTT
CDR3aa: CASSQGPGWATQYF

abundance: -
v_gene: TRBV24-1
j_gene: TRBJ2-1
d_gene: TRBD2
CDR3nt: TGTGCCACCAGTGACCAGACTAGCGGGCGCGATGAGCAATTCTTC
CDR3aa: CATSDQTSGRDEQFF

abundance: -
v_gene: TRBV4-1
j_gene: TRBJ2-7
d_gene: -
CDR3nt: TGCGCCAGCAGCCAAGCCGGGACTGGCGAGCAGTACTTC
CDR3aa: CASSQAGTGEQYF

abundance: many
v_gene: TRBV18
j_gene: TRBJ2-1
d_gene: -
CDR3nt: TGTGCCAGCTCACCAGGGGTTACAGACAATGAGCAGTTCTTC
CDR3aa: CASSPGVTDNEQFF

abundance: -
v_gene: TRBV12-3/TRBV12-4
j_gene: TRBJ1-5
d_gene: -
CDR3nt: TGTGCCAGCAGCCCTGAGGGGAGGGGCGGGGATCAGCCCCAGCATTTT
CDR3aa: CASSPEGRGGDQPQHF

abundance: -
v_gene: TRBV18
j_gene: TRBJ2-5
d_gene: -
CDR3nt: TGTGCCAGCTCACTCCTATCCCCCTACGATGGAGAGACCCAGTACTTC
CDR3aa: CASSLLSPYDGETQYF

abundance: many
v_gene: TRBV2
j_gene: TRBJ2-6
d_gene: -
CDR3nt: TGTGCCAGCAGTGTTGGAGGACCCCCTGGGGCCAACGTCCTGACTTTC
CDR3aa: CASSVGGPPGANVLTF

abundance: few
v_gene: TRBV25-1
j_gene: TRBJ2-2
d_gene: -
CDR3nt: TGTGCCAGCAGTCGTAGAGGGGGAAACACCGGGGAGCTGTTTTTT
CDR3aa: CASSRRGGNTGELFF

abundance: -
v_gene: TRBV5-5
j_gene: TRBJ2-1
d_gene: -
CDR3nt: TGTGCCAGCAGCCCAGGAGTCTACAATGAGCAGTTCTTC
CDR3aa: CASSPGVYNEQFF

abundance: -
v_gene: TRBV6-1
j_gene: TRBJ2-7
d_gene: TRBD1
CDR3nt: TGTGCCAGCAGTCCGGGACAGGGCTCTGTTGAGCAGTACTTC
CDR3aa: CASSPGQGSVEQYF

abundance: -
v_gene: TRBV20-1
j_gene: TRBJ2-5
d_gene: -
CDR3nt: TGCAGTGCTAGTACAACAGGGCCCTCCCAAGAGACCCAGTACTTC
CDR3aa: CSASTTGPSQETQYF

abundance: few
v_gene: TRBV6-2/TRBV6-3
j_gene: TRBJ2-2
d_gene: TRBD2
CDR3nt: TGTGCCAGCAGTTTACCTCGACTAGCGGGCGCGAACACCGGGGAGCTGTTTTTT
CDR3aa: CASSLPRLAGANTGELFF

abundance: -
v_gene: TRBV27
j_gene: TRBJ2-5
d_gene: -
CDR3nt: TGTGACGCAACCGCGGGAATCGGGGAGACCCAGTACTTC
CDR3aa: CDATAGIGETQYF

abundance: many
v_gene: TRBV12-3/TRBV12-4
j_gene: TRBJ2-1
d_gene: -
CDR3nt: TGTGCCAGCAGCGCGCGCCGGGCGGGGAATGAGCAGTTCTTC
CDR3aa: CASSARRAGNEQFF

abundance: many
v_gene: TRBV5-4
j_gene: TRBJ2-5
d_gene: TRBD2
CDR3nt: TGTGCCAGCAGCTTGGGTAGCGGGAGGGCCAAAGAGACCCAGTACTTC
CDR3aa: CASSLGSGRAKETQYF

abundance: many
v_gene: TRBV5-1
j_gene: TRBJ1-6
d_gene: TRBD1
CDR3nt: TGCGCCAGCAGCGAACAGGGGGGTAATTCACCCCTCCACTTT
CDR3aa: CASSEQGGNSPLHF

abundance: many
v_gene: TRBV18
j_gene: TRBJ2-1
d_gene: TRBD1
CDR3nt: TGTGCCAGCTCCCTACAGGGGGCGATGGCCAATGAGCAGTTCTTC
CDR3aa: CASSLQGAMANEQFF

abundance: many
v_gene: TRBV7-9
j_gene: TRBJ1-1
d_gene: -
CDR3nt: TGTGCCAGCAGCTTAGGACAGAGCCTGAACACTGAAGCTTTCTTT
CDR3aa: CASSLGQSLNTEAFF

abundance: -
v_gene: TRBV20-1
j_gene: TRBJ2-2
d_gene: TRBD2
CDR3nt: TGCAGTGCTAGAGCTCCGACTAGCCTGAACACCGGGGAGCTGTTTTTT
CDR3aa: CSARAPTSLNTGELFF

abundance: -
v_gene: TRBV7-8
j_gene: TRBJ2-7
d_gene: -
CDR3nt: TGTGTCAGCTCGGCAGGGGTTGAGCGTGAGCAGTACTTC
CDR3aa: CVSSAGVEREQYF

abundance: many
v_gene: TRBV12-3/TRBV12-4
j_gene: TRBJ2-1
d_gene: -
CDR3nt: TGTGCCAGCAGTTTTTCGGTCCGGGAGGAGCAGTTCTTC
CDR3aa: CASSFSVREEQFF

abundance: -
v_gene: TRBV4-1
j_gene: TRBJ2-2
d_gene: TRBD2
CDR3nt: TGCGCCAGCAGCCAATCCGGACTAGCGGAATACACCGGGGAGCTGTTTTTT
CDR3aa: CASSQSGLAEYTGELFF

abundance: few
v_gene: TRBV6-1
j_gene: TRBJ2-1
d_gene: TRBD2
CDR3nt: TGTGCCAGCACCGTACTAGCGAGAAGTTGGGATGAGCAGTTCTTC
CDR3aa: CASTVLARSWDEQFF

abundance: many
v_gene: TRBV13
j_gene: TRBJ2-1
d_gene: TRBD2
CDR3nt: TGTGCCAGCAGTGGCGGGATATACGTAGCGGGACTCAATGAGCAGTTCTTC
CDR3aa: CASSGGIYVAGLNEQFF

abundance: many
v_gene: TRBV20-1
j_gene: TRBJ2-7
d_gene: -
CDR3nt: TGCAGTGCCACCGGACCGGGACCTTTTGTCGAGCAGTACTTC
CDR3aa: CSATGPGPFVEQYF

abundance: many
v_gene: TRBV19
j_gene: TRBJ1-2
d_gene: TRBD1
CDR3nt: TGTGCCAGTAGTATCCCTCTGGACAGGGGGCCTTACTATGGCTACACCTTC
CDR3aa: CASSIPLDRGPYYGYTF

abundance: -
v_gene: TRBV6-2/TRBV6-3
j_gene: TRBJ2-7
d_gene: -
CDR3nt: TGTGCCAGCATTTCCTCTCCCTCGGGGGAGCAGTACTTC
CDR3aa: CASISSPSGEQYF

abundance: many
v_gene: TRBV5-1
j_gene: TRBJ1-2
d_gene: -
CDR3nt: TGCGCCAGCAGCTTAGACACAGGGTCTTATGGCTACACCTTC
CDR3aa: CASSLDTGSYGYTF

abundance: few
v_gene: TRBV12-3/TRBV12-4
j_gene: TRBJ2-1
d_gene: TRBD2
CDR3nt: TGTGCCAGCATTTGGACTAGCGGGAGGGCCAATGATCAGTTCTTC
CDR3aa: CASIWTSGRANDQFF

abundance: many
v_gene: TRBV5-1
j_gene: TRBJ1-1
d_gene: -
CDR3nt: TGCGCCAGCAGCTTGGCCTTCGGGAACACTGAAGCTTTCTTT
CDR3aa: CASSLAFGNTEAFF

abundance: medium-sized
v_gene: TRBV28
j_gene: TRBJ2-7
d_gene: -
CDR3nt: TGTGCCAGCAGTCCCTCCGGGACGGGTTACTACGAGCAGTACTTC
CDR3aa: CASSPSGTGYYEQYF

abundance: many
v_gene: TRBV14
j_gene: TRBJ2-7
d_gene: TRBD1
CDR3nt: TGTGCCAGCAGCCACTTGGGACAGGGAAACGAGCAGTACTTC
CDR3aa: CASSHLGQGNEQYF

abundance: medium-sized
v_gene: TRBV6-6
j_gene: TRBJ2-7
d_gene: -
CDR3nt: TGTGCCAGCAGTTATACGAGGGGGGGTGAGCAGTACTTC
CDR3aa: CASSYTRGGEQYF

abundance: many
v_gene: TRBV12-3/TRBV12-4
j_gene: TRBJ2-1
d_gene: TRBD2
CDR3nt: TGTGCCAGCAGTTCGCTGGGGGAGGGGTATGAGCAGTTCTTC
CDR3aa: CASSSLGEGYEQFF

abundance: -
v_gene: TRBV12-3/TRBV12-4
j_gene: TRBJ2-1
d_gene: -
CDR3nt: TGTGCCAGCAGCTTACCAGGGGTCGCTTGGACTGAGCAGTTCTTC
CDR3aa: CASSLPGVAWTEQFF

abundance: many
v_gene: TRBV5-6
j_gene: TRBJ2-5
d_gene: -
CDR3nt: TGTGCCAGCAGCCCTGCTGACCGGAAATTCCAAGAGACCCAGTACTTC
CDR3aa: CASSPADRKFQETQYF